This T cell receptor beta chain was sequenced during a study of T cell responses to AZD1222 COVID-19 vaccine. Broader study findings: Clonal diversity was possibly underestimated, and the donors were mostly white British, with more females. Baseline serostatus was positive in only six AZD1222 recipients.

About this clone itself: Its antigen is not known.

Profiling relied on immunoSEQ multiplex PCR, and the TCRdb table lists in-frame clones only, not all of them. The sample lists some 120,000 clones; 89% were seen once. The input for sequencing was peripheral blood, taken on day 0 of AZD1222 vaccination. The TCR comes from an adult in good health.

DNA of the CDR3: TGTGCCAGCAGGGCCAGGGACAGGGCCCTAAGCACAGATACGCAGTATTTT. Amino acid sequence: CASRARDRALSTDTQYF. The chain has TRBV27 and TRBJ2-3; 9 bases agree with TRBD1. The CDR3 is made up of 17 amino acids. Germline-derived CDR1 and CDR2 are MNHEY and SMNVEV (reference sequence). V dropped 6 bases and J dropped 0; count of bases not matched to a gene: 10.